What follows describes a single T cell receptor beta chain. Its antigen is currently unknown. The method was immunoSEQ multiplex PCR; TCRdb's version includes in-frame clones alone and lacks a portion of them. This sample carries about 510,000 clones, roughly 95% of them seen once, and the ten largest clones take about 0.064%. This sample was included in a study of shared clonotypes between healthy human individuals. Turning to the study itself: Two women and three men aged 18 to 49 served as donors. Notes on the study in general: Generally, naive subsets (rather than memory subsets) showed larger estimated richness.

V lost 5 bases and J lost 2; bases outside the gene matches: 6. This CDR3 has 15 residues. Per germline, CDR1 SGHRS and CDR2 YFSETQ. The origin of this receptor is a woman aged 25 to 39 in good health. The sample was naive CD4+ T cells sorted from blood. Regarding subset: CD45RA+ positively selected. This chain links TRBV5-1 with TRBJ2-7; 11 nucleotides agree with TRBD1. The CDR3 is CASSSGQGATYEQYF. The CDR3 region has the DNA TGCGCCAGCAGTTCTGGACAGGGGGCTACCTACGAGCAGTACTTC.